The entry below describes one TCR beta chain. Its target is not known. The data were obtained in a study of T cell responses to AZD1222 COVID-19 vaccine. Regarding the study as a whole: Per reports, nearly half of all spike-specific TCRs target regions that are unmutated in variants. The donor group comprised mostly white British people and more females; the analysis possibly underestimated clonal diversity. Increases in Spike-specific TCR breadth and depth were seen after two AZD1222 doses.

The germline V gene has CDR1 SGHTA and CDR2 FQGNSA. Trimming stripped 3 bases from V and 5 bases from J, with 17 bases between. The CDR3 is 15 residues long. Second-dose schedules of about 4 or about 12 weeks were combined. Assay used: immunoSEQ multiplex PCR; TCRdb lists only in-frame clones, some missing. The table shows around 270,000 clones, with approximately 94% occurring only once. The chain carries TRBV7-2 and TRBJ2-7, with a possible D match to TRBD1 (6 bases). The origin of this receptor is an adult who received the AZD1222 COVID-19 vaccine. The specimen was peripheral blood, collected 28 days after the second AZD1222 dose. DNA of the CDR3: TGTGCCAGCAGCTTTCGTTCGGCCGAGGGGGACGAGCAGTACTTC. Its protein is CASSFRSAEGDEQYF.